This T cell receptor (beta chain) was identified in a study of blood T cell repertoires in COVID-19. Study summary: Some COVID-19 samples were acute and others convalescent; all came from the United States, Italy and Spain. The analysed material was cDNA or gDNA that came from T cells, B-cell-depleted T cells, or PBMCs.

This CDR3 contains 14 residues. The V end lost 0 bases, the J end lost 2 bases, and 8 bases lay between the germline ends. CDR1 is LGHNA and CDR2 is YSLEER in the germline V gene. Here immunoSEQ multiplex PCR was the method, and the copy in TCRdb shows in-frame clones only, minus some. The sample records 25,000 to 30,000 clones, 70% to 90% being singletons. The sequence was collected from a man in his 70s with active COVID-19. Sequencing was carried out using peripheral blood. The gene calls are TRBV4-3 and TRBJ2-7; D perhaps matches TRBD2 (6 bases). The CDR3 region is CASSQELAPYEQYF. CDR3 nucleotide sequence: TGCGCCAGCAGCCAAGAACTAGCCCCCTACGAGCAGTACTTC.